Shown below are 8 T cell receptor beta chains from a single sample sequenced in a study of CD8 T cells in ankylosing spondylitis. Using its own MiXCR run on the 5' RACE reads, TCRdb lists one record per CDR3 protein. The data show 200,000 to 250,000 distinct CDR3 sequences, roughly 24% seen once. Material: blood, either unsorted or a sorted T cell fraction (not recorded which). The receptor set was obtained from a male donor with ankylosing spondylitis or in good health (not recorded which).

This rearrangement joins TRBV10-3 to TRBJ1-2; no clear D gene. The CDR3 is 13 residues long. Germline V gene lookup returns CDR1 ENHRY and CDR2 SYGVKD. Trimming took off 7 bases at V and 3 bases at J, with 12 bases between the two ends. CDR3 in amino acids: CAIMTGSHYGYTF. As DNA, the CDR3 is TGTGCCATCATGACCGGGAGTCACTATGGCTACACCTTC.

There are many counts of this clonotype. An end of the junction does not agree with germline; a read error may underlie this. The genes are TRBV7-7 and TRBJ2-5, with D uncertain. The CDR3 has 15 residues. Germline lookup yields CDR1 SSHAT and CDR2 FNYEAQ (reference sequence). In nucleotides, the CDR3 is TGTGCTAGCAGCCGAAAAGTAGTAGGGCAAGAGACCCAGTACTTC. Residues: CASSRKVVGQETQYF.

The table lists this clonotype with many counts. The gene calls are TRBV9 and TRBJ1-3; D may be TRBD1 (6 bases). Germline assignment: CDR1 SGDLS and CDR2 YYNGEE. The CDR3 loop spans 14 amino acids. Trimming removed 6 bases at V and 1 base at J, with 11 bases between. The CDR3 bases are TGTGCCAGCACCAGGGGAGGTTCTGGAAACACCATATATTTT. Translation: CASTRGGSGNTIYF.

The chain has TRBV5-1 and TRBJ2-7; 9 bases line up with TRBD2. Germline V gene sequence: CDR1 SGHRS, CDR2 YFSETQ. Unmatched junction bases numbered 8, after V lost 3 bases and J lost 4 bases. The CDR3 spans 15 residues. CDR3 nucleotides: TGCGCCAGCAGCTCGGAAAGGACTAGCGCGTACGAGCAGTACTTC. It codes for CASSSERTSAYEQYF. The whole variable domain, remainder taken from reference TRBV5-1 and TRBJ2-7, is KAGVTQTPRYLIKTRGQQVTLSCSPISGHRSVSWYQQTPGQGLQFLFEYFSETQRNKGNFPGRFSGRQFSNSRSEMNVSTLELGDSALYLCASSSERTSAYEQYFGPGTRLTVT.

This clonotype appeared a few times. The CDR3 DNA is TGCAGCGTTGCGAGGGGTAACTATGGCTACACCTTC. It yields the protein CSVARGNYGYTF. The rearrangement links TRBV29-1 to TRBJ1-2, with D possibly matching TRBD1 (5 bases). CDR1 SQVTM and CDR2 ANQGSEA come from the germline V gene. The CDR3 has 12 residues. V lost 4 bases, J lost 1 base, and 7 bases lay in between.

V usage is TRBV29-1 and J usage is TRBJ1-1; D not certain. The CDR3 covers 12 residues. Germline V lookup: CDR1 SQVTM, CDR2 ANQGSEA. V dropped 8 bases and J dropped 3 bases, with 13 bases sitting between them. The CDR3 coding sequence is TGCAGCTCCCACACCGGGGACACTGAAGCTTTCTTT. Translated, it gives CSSHTGDTEAFF.

This clonotype was seen many times. In nucleotides, the CDR3 is TGTGCCAGCAGCTTAAGGTTTTCCACAGATACGCAGTATTTT. Translation: CASSLRFSTDTQYF. This rearrangement joins TRBV7-2 to TRBJ2-3, with unresolved D. The CDR3 contains 14 residues. V was cut by 2 bases and J by 2 bases, with 8 bases left in between. From germline, CDR1 is SGHTA and CDR2 FQGNSA.

This clonotype showed up many times. This chain connects TRBV7-2 to TRBJ2-7; D is ambiguous. Per the germline V gene, CDR1 is SGHTA and CDR2 is FQGNSA. Trimming removed 3 bases from V and 0 bases from J, with 9 bases in between. This CDR3 comprises 14 residues. The CDR3 nucleotides are TGTGCCAGCAGCTTGACACGAAGCTCCTACGAGCAGTACTTC. Protein sequence: CASSLTRSSYEQYF.